This entry describes one T cell receptor beta chain. Its specificity is not known. The sample originates from a study of shared clonotypes between healthy human individuals. Naive-designated CD8 cells lacked CD45RO, were positively enriched for CCR7, and omitted terminally differentiated effector memory CD45RA+ cells. The germline V gene has CDR1 MNHEY and CDR2 SVGAGI. CDR3 size: 15 residues. V was shortened by 6 bases and J by 5 bases, with 19 bases between the two germline ends. Study outcomes and limitations: Generation probability values for non-shared clonotypes were lower than those for clonotypes shared by all four donors.

Profiled with immunoSEQ multiplex PCR; TCRdb holds only in-frame clones, not every one. Of about 1,900,000 clones listed, approximately 95% are singletons. This receptor was taken from a man younger than 35 in good health. This chain uses TRBV6-5 with TRBJ2-5, with D hard to call. Specimen: naive CD8+ T cells sorted from blood. The CDR3, as DNA: TGTGCCAGCAGCACCACCGGCGGCCCTACGGAGACCCAGTACTTC. This encodes CASSTTGGPTETQYF.